The TCR beta chain described here comes from a study of lymphopenia after photon versus proton radiotherapy (dated by TCRdb to between 2018 and 2021). For context, the study as a whole: In patients with gastrointestinal tumors who developed high-grade lymphopenia, the study compared the immunological effects of photon radiation therapy with those of proton radiation therapy. The roughly 21 patients in the cohort had gastrointestinal tumors, were treated with either photon or proton therapy, and subsequently developed lymphopenia. The study was designed to characterize how the impact on the immune system differs between the two radiation modalities.

Receptors were amplified or captured by the immunoSEQ multiplex PCR assay. T cell repertoires were profiled with deep sequencing of rearranged TCR beta loci together with multiparametric flow cytometry. Here the immuneACCESS table is served through TCRdb, limited to in-frame sequences with V and J called. Missing clones are a known gap in these copies; in checked studies unresolved V genes cover under half, and the rest lacks a known reason. Across this sample there are about 83,000 clones, with around four fifths seen only once. The leading ten clones occupy about 1.3% of the sample. Study-level results and caveats: During treatment, patients who received photon therapy lost naive T cells and TCR diversity and gained effector/memory populations, whereas patients who received proton therapy remained relatively stable. Across the cohort, an inverse correlation was found between a larger post-nadir drop in TCR diversity and overall survival time among patients who died. The authors looked at the survival association only in patients who died, and they framed better survival with proton therapy as a possibility rather than a demonstrated result. After the lymphocyte count nadir, photon-treated repertoires showed oligoclonal expansion, especially of CD8+ Temra cells, which drove the drop in diversity.

Measured from the cysteine to the phenylalanine, the CDR3 is 12 residues long. Just the 36-base CDR3 DNA is kept, in frame starting at base 1. The germline ends are 8 bases apart after V is trimmed by 8 bases and J by 1 base. CDR1 and CDR2, looked up from the germline V gene, are SNHLY and FYNNEI. Details on this clone: Its antigen specificity is not known. No base-level quality is on record; no much larger clone is a single base apart.

The TCR originated in a man aged 55 to 70 with pancreatic cancer. The sequence is built from TRBV2 and TRBJ1-1; a weak D assignment points to TRBD1 (5 bases agree). Sequencing was performed on peripheral blood, taken from a patient treated with proton-based radiotherapy. DNA sequence: TGTGCCAGCGGAGACAGGAACACTGAAGCTTTCTTT. The encoded protein is CASGDRNTEAFF.